The rows below give T cell receptor beta chains drawn from one sample of a study of T cell repertoires in cytomegalovirus infection. TCRdb re-called the reads through MiXCR, storing one row per CDR3 protein. The sample consists of some 700,000 distinct CDR3 sequences, roughly 36% of them appearing once. These TCRs' antigens remain unknown. The sequencing here drew on cultured PBMCs, taken from culture after CMV antigen stimulation. The receptor set was obtained from a human donor in good health (CMV status not recorded). Some clones in this sample may be carry-over from other donors' samples. The CDR3 runs from the conserved cysteine through the conserved F or W. Each record gives: clone size, D gene, J gene, V gene, CDR3 protein, CDR3 DNA. D genes are given only for firm matches. The listing skips clone size in some rows; elsewhere it reads once, few, many or a size class.

>NA|NA|TRBJ2-5|TRBV19
CASSPPQGTERWETQYF
TGTGCCAGTAGTCCCCCCCAGGGAACAGAAAGATGGGAGACCCAGTACTTC
>many|NA|TRBJ1-6|TRBV7-2
CASSFSHEGGRSPLHF
TGTGCCAGCAGCTTTTCTCATGAGGGAGGACGGTCACCCCTCCACTTT
>NA|TRBD2|TRBJ2-7|TRBV10-2
CASSFPGLADSYEQYF
TGCGCCAGCAGTTTTCCGGGACTAGCGGACTCCTACGAGCAGTACTTC
>many|NA|TRBJ2-3|TRBV7-2
CASTHFQGFTADTQYF
TGTGCCAGCACACATTTTCAGGGGTTTACGGCGGATACGCAGTATTTT
>NA|NA|TRBJ2-1|TRBV18
CASSPKSGSNEQFF
TGTGCCAGCTCACCTAAGTCAGGGAGCAATGAGCAGTTCTTC
>NA|NA|TRBJ2-7|TRBV11-2
CASQGDSAWEQYF
TGTGCCAGCCAAGGGGATAGCGCGTGGGAGCAGTACTTC
>NA|NA|TRBJ2-5|TRBV6-2/TRBV6-3
CASRTTGSGTQYF
TGTGCCAGCAGAACCACAGGGTCCGGGACCCAGTACTTC
>NA|NA|TRBJ2-5|TRBV5-1
CASSLGEGTWETQYF
TGCGCCAGCAGCTTGGGTGAGGGAACTTGGGAGACCCAGTACTTC
>many|NA|TRBJ2-1|TRBV5-4
CASSLTGSYNEQFF
TGTGCCAGCAGCTTAACAGGGTCCTACAATGAGCAGTTCTTC
>NA|NA|TRBJ2-7|TRBV12-3/TRBV12-4
CASTRGGRDYEQYF
TGTGCCAGCACGAGGGGGGGCAGGGATTACGAGCAGTACTTC
>few|NA|TRBJ2-5|TRBV28
CASSLKLETQYF
TGTGCCAGCAGTTTAAAGCTCGAGACCCAGTACTTC
>few|TRBD1|TRBJ2-6|TRBV6-2/TRBV6-3
CASSYSFLGQDYSGANVLTF
TGTGCCAGCAGTTACTCGTTTTTGGGACAGGATTACTCTGGGGCCAACGTCCTGACTTTC
>many|NA|TRBJ1-3|TRBV6-1
CASSVLSGNTIYF
TGTGCCAGCAGTGTTCTCTCTGGAAACACCATATATTTT
>once|TRBD2|TRBJ2-4|TRBV28
CASSISGGNKNIQYF
TGTGCCAGCAGTATTAGCGGGGGTAACAAAAACATTCAGTACTTC
>NA|TRBD2|TRBJ2-1|TRBV5-1
CASSAPQFTSGTDNEQFF
TGCGCCAGCAGCGCACCCCAATTCACTAGCGGCACAGACAATGAGCAGTTCTTC
>NA|NA|TRBJ1-2|TRBV6-5
CASRNEGYNYGYTF
TGTGCCAGCAGGAACGAGGGCTACAACTATGGCTACACCTTC
>few|NA|TRBJ2-2|TRBV7-4
CASSLTEPGELFF
TGTGCCAGCAGCTTAACTGAACCCGGGGAGCTGTTTTTT
>few|NA|TRBJ2-5|TRBV5-1
CASSLIGGPQGETQYF
TGCGCCAGCAGCTTGATCGGAGGACCACAGGGTGAGACCCAGTACTTC
>NA|NA|TRBJ2-7|TRBV27
CASSLVYYEQYF
TGTGCCAGCAGCCTCGTCTACTACGAGCAGTACTTC
>NA|TRBD1|TRBJ1-1|TRBV20-1
CSAIRGPPGTEAFF
TGCAGTGCTATTAGGGGGCCCCCGGGCACTGAAGCTTTCTTT
>NA|TRBD1|TRBJ2-7|TRBV6-5
CASSYPTGLGSYEQYF
TGTGCCAGCAGTTACCCGACAGGGCTAGGGTCCTACGAGCAGTACTTC
>NA|NA|TRBJ2-7|TRBV9
CASSVDGGTVAYEQYF
TGTGCCAGCAGCGTAGATGGGGGGACAGTAGCCTACGAGCAGTACTTC
>few|NA|TRBJ1-1|TRBV7-9
CASSLAVRGPNTEAFF
TGTGCCAGCAGCTTAGCCGTCCGGGGCCCAAACACTGAAGCTTTCTTT
>NA|NA|TRBJ2-2|TRBV9
CASGIGPSYGELFF
TGTGCCAGTGGGATAGGGCCGTCTTACGGGGAGCTGTTTTTT
>few|TRBD2|TRBJ2-1|TRBV25-1
CASSDRLAGPYNEQFF
TGTGCCAGCAGTGACCGACTAGCGGGACCGTACAATGAGCAGTTCTTC
>many|NA|TRBJ2-5|TRBV7-6
CASSFGGTQETQYF
TGTGCCAGCAGCTTTGGGGGAACACAAGAGACCCAGTACTTC
>NA|NA|TRBJ2-5|TRBV20-1
CSALVSPQETQYF
TGCAGTGCTTTAGTAAGTCCCCAAGAGACCCAGTACTTC
>many|NA|TRBJ2-3|TRBV27
CASSLGRTDTQYF
TGTGCCAGCAGTTTGGGTCGTACAGATACGCAGTATTTT
>NA|NA|TRBJ2-3|TRBV7-2
CASLWGAVPDTQYF
TGTGCCAGCCTGTGGGGGGCCGTTCCGGATACGCAGTATTTT
>NA|NA|TRBJ1-2|TRBV7-9
CASSSTGTLGYTF
TGTGCCAGCAGCTCAACCGGGACTCTTGGCTACACCTTC
>once|NA|TRBJ2-1|TRBV20-1
CSARTSLNEQFF
TGCAGTGCTAGAACCAGCCTCAATGAGCAGTTCTTC
>few|TRBD1|TRBJ1-1|TRBV20-1
CSANDRVNTEAFF
TGCAGTGCTAACGACAGGGTGAACACTGAAGCTTTCTTT
>few|NA|TRBJ1-1|TRBV4-1
CASSPRETVEAFF
TGCGCCAGCAGCCCAAGGGAGACAGTTGAAGCTTTCTTT
>NA|NA|TRBJ2-1|TRBV6-5
CASRPRRRHHEQFF
TGTGCCAGCCGACCGAGGAGGAGGCACCATGAGCAGTTCTTC
>NA|NA|TRBJ1-4|TRBV20-1
CSARKREKLFF
TGCAGTGCTAGAAAAAGAGAAAAACTGTTTTTT
>NA|NA|TRBJ1-2|TRBV5-4
CASSKDPRGRAKFYGYTF
TGTGCCAGCAGCAAAGACCCTCGCGGGAGGGCTAAATTCTATGGCTACACCTTC
>NA|TRBD2|TRBJ2-5|TRBV10-2
CASSEPSGGQETQYF
TGCGCCAGCAGTGAGCCTAGCGGGGGGCAAGAGACCCAGTACTTC
>NA|TRBD2|TRBJ2-5|TRBV20-1
CSAPPLAGGSETQYF
TGCAGTGCCCCACCCCTAGCGGGAGGATCAGAGACCCAGTACTTC
>NA|NA|TRBJ2-7|TRBV9
CASSVGEAYEQYF
TGTGCCAGCAGCGTAGGGGAGGCCTACGAGCAGTACTTC
>NA|NA|TRBJ2-3|TRBV11-3
CASSFPGPSDTQYF
TGTGCCAGCAGCTTTCCGGGACCATCGGATACGCAGTATTTT
>NA|NA|TRBJ1-5|TRBV12-5
CASGLKRPQHF
TGTGCTAGTGGTTTGAAAAGGCCCCAGCATTTT
>few|TRBD1|TRBJ2-7|TRBV6-2/TRBV6-3
CASSYGQGPEQYF
TGTGCCAGCAGTTACGGACAGGGACCCGAGCAGTACTTC
>few|TRBD1|TRBJ2-7|TRBV6-1
CASSESWTGTYEQYF
TGTGCCAGCAGTGAATCGTGGACAGGGACCTACGAGCAGTACTTC
>few|NA|TRBJ1-5|TRBV12-3/TRBV12-4
CASGRDNVIQPQHF
TGTGCCAGCGGCCGGGACAACGTTATTCAGCCCCAGCATTTT
>few|NA|TRBJ2-3|TRBV15
CATSSRGVGADTQYF
TGTGCCACCAGCTCGAGGGGCGTAGGGGCAGATACGCAGTATTTT
>few|NA|TRBJ1-6|TRBV25-1
CASSLRRGNSPLHF
TGTGCCAGCAGCCTACGGAGAGGGAATTCACCCCTCCACTTT
>NA|NA|TRBJ1-2|TRBV3-1
CASSQWEGHGYTF
TGTGCCAGCAGCCAATGGGAGGGACATGGCTACACCTTC
>few|NA|TRBJ2-3|TRBV5-1
CASSWGSDSSTDTQYF
TGCGCCAGCAGCTGGGGGTCGGACTCTAGCACAGATACGCAGTATTTT